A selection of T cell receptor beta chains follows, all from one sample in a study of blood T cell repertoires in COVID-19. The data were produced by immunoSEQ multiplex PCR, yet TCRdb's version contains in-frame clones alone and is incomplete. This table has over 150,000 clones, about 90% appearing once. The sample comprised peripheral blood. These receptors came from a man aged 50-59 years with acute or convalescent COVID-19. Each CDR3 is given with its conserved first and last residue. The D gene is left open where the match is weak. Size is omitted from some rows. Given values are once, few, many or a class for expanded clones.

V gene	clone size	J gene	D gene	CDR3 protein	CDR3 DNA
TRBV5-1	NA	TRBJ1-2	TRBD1	CASGQGQPRDGYTF	TGCGCCAGCGGCCAGGGACAGCCGCGGGATGGCTACACCTTC
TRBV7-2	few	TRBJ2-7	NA	CASSPGLTPYEQYF	TGTGCCAGCAGCCCCGGACTGACGCCCTACGAGCAGTACTTC
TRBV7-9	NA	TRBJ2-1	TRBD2	CASSPTSGSHWNEQFF	TGTGCCAGCAGCCCAACTAGCGGGAGCCACTGGAATGAGCAGTTCTTC
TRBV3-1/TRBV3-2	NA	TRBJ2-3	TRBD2	CASSQDRTSGEGDTQYF	TGTGCCAGCAGCCAAGATCGGACTAGCGGGGAAGGAGATACGCAGTATTTT
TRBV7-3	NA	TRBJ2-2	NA	CASSPQGYPTTTGELFF	TGTGCCAGCAGCCCGCAGGGCTACCCGACGACTACCGGGGAGCTGTTTTTT
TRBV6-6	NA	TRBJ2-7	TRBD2	CASSYSDSGRASYF	TGTGCCAGCAGTTACTCCGATAGCGGGAGGGCCTCCTACTTC
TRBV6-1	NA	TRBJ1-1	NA	CASSEAVEGFNMNTEAFF	TGTGCCAGCAGTGAAGCGGTAGAGGGATTCAATATGAACACTGAAGCTTTCTTT
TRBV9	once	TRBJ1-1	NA	CASSLQGQLNTEAFF	TGTGCCAGCAGCCTCCAAGGACAGTTGAACACTGAAGCTTTCTTT
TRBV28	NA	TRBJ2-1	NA	CAIAMAGRQDEQFF	TGTGCTATAGCAATGGCGGGGCGCCAGGATGAGCAGTTCTTC
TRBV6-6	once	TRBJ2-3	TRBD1	CASRDRGRADTQYF	TGTGCCAGCAGAGACAGGGGGAGAGCAGATACGCAGTATTTT